This is a list of T cell receptor beta chains from one sample in a study of cytomegalovirus exposure and HLA in healthy donors. This table comes from immunoSEQ multiplex PCR, and its TCRdb copy is limited to in-frame clones, with some not included. The table has about 130,000 clones, approximately 89% seen once. The sequenced material came from PBMCs. The receptors stem from a woman between 18 and 29 years old in good health and CMV-seropositive. The CDR3 runs from the conserved cysteine through the conserved F or W. A D gene is named only where the DNA matches it firmly. A row's size may be missing; if present it is once, few, many or a size class.

>.|TRBV7-3|TRBD2|TRBJ2-3
CASSDSGATDTQYF
TGTGCCAGCAGCGACAGCGGGGCCACAGATACGCAGTATTTT
>.|TRBV7-9|TRBD2|TRBJ2-3
CASSFHWLAGYADTQYF
TGTGCCAGCAGCTTCCATTGGCTAGCGGGGTACGCAGATACGCAGTATTTT
>.|TRBV5-1|.|TRBJ1-6
CASRGSSYNSPLHF
TGCGCCAGCAGAGGGAGCTCCTATAATTCACCCCTCCACTTT
>once|TRBV9|.|TRBJ2-2
CASSGTNQSGRTEKNTGELFF
TGTGCCAGCAGCGGAACGAATCAATCAGGCAGGACAGAGAAAAACACCGGGGAGCTGTTTTTT
>.|TRBV5-5|.|TRBJ1-4
CASSSTGIPNEKLFF
TGTGCCAGCAGTTCTACAGGGATTCCTAATGAAAAACTGTTTTTT
>.|TRBV9|TRBD1|TRBJ2-7
CASSPGTGGSYEQYF
TGTGCCAGCAGCCCCGGGACAGGGGGCTCCTACGAGCAGTACTTC
>.|TRBV6-1|TRBD1|TRBJ2-7
CASSGGQGGYEQYF
TGTGCCAGCAGTGGGGGACAGGGGGGCTACGAGCAGTACTTC
>few|TRBV5-4|TRBD2|TRBJ2-7
CASSFQAGSYEQYF
TGTGCCAGCAGCTTTCAAGCGGGGTCCTACGAGCAGTACTTC
>.|TRBV28|TRBD1|TRBJ1-6
CASSRTGGQGEHSPLHF
TGTGCCAGCAGTCGAACCGGGGGACAGGGTGAGCATTCACCCCTCCACTTT
>.|TRBV19|TRBD1|TRBJ2-3
CASSIVGQGGTDTQYF
TGTGCCAGTAGTATAGTCGGACAGGGGGGCACAGATACGCAGTATTTT
>.|TRBV30|.|TRBJ1-5
CAWDSDGHRNQPQHF
TGTGCCTGGGACTCGGATGGACATCGCAATCAGCCCCAGCATTTT
>once|TRBV10-1|.|TRBJ2-2
CASSEGMWKGKTGELFF
TGCGCCAGCAGTGAAGGGATGTGGAAGGGGAAAACCGGGGAGCTGTTTTTT
>.|TRBV27|.|TRBJ2-6
CASSSRGGANVLTF
TGTGCCAGCAGTTCCCGGGGAGGGGCCAACGTCCTGACTTTC
>.|TRBV6-5|.|TRBJ1-2
CASSYVGDTNYTF
TGTGCCAGCAGTTACGTGGGGGACACTAACTACACCTTC
>.|TRBV7-9|.|TRBJ2-1
CASSSPFSSYNEQFF
TGTGCCAGCAGCTCCCCCTTCTCTTCCTACAATGAGCAGTTCTTC
>.|TRBV4-3|.|TRBJ2-2
CASSLGVPGQRNTGELFF
TGCGCCAGCAGCCTGGGAGTCCCGGGACAACGGAACACCGGGGAGCTGTTTTTT
>.|TRBV28|.|TRBJ2-2
CASSLWALPIPQTGGELFF
TGTGCCAGCAGTTTATGGGCCTTGCCTATCCCCCAGACGGGCGGGGAGCTGTTTTTT
>.|TRBV5-4|.|TRBJ2-1
CASSLVNNEQFF
TGTGCCAGCAGCTTGGTTAACAATGAGCAGTTCTTC
>.|TRBV5-1|.|TRBJ1-2
CASSLDSQGYGYTF
TGCGCCAGCAGCTTGGATTCGCAGGGCTATGGCTACACCTTC
>.|TRBV5-1|TRBD1|TRBJ2-3
CASSSNRGRGDTQYF
TGCGCCAGCAGCTCTAACAGGGGGCGCGGAGATACGCAGTATTTT
>.|TRBV28|.|TRBJ1-6
CASSFIPGSPKSISYNSPLHF
TGTGCCAGCAGTTTCATCCCCGGGTCTCCCAAATCTATCTCTTATAATTCACCCCTCCACTTT
>.|TRBV2|TRBD2|TRBJ2-5
CASETSGNQETQYF
TGTGCCAGCGAGACTAGCGGGAACCAAGAGACCCAGTACTTC
>.|TRBV10-3|.|TRBJ1-2
CAISDTGVGGYGYTF
TGTGCCATCAGCGATACGGGGGTTGGGGGATATGGCTACACCTTC
>.|TRBV2|TRBD1|TRBJ1-6
CASRLGQYSPLHF
TGTGCCAGCAGATTGGGACAGTATTCACCCCTCCACTTT
>once|TRBV14|.|TRBJ1-4
CASSQQGMWEKLFF
TGTGCCAGCAGCCAACAGGGGATGTGGGAAAAACTGTTTTTT
>.|TRBV2|.|TRBJ1-1
CASRTGPLQNTEAFF
TGTGCCAGCAGGACAGGACCGCTACAGAACACTGAAGCTTTCTTT
>.|TRBV28|.|TRBJ1-1
CASSSGLLSTEAFF
TGTGCCAGCAGTTCAGGGTTATTGAGCACTGAAGCTTTCTTT
>.|TRBV28|.|TRBJ2-7
CASSFQGTYEQYF
TGTGCCAGCAGTTTCCAGGGTACCTACGAGCAGTACTTC
>medium-sized|TRBV7-8|.|TRBJ2-7
CASSLGLGSNSYEQYF
TGTGCCAGCAGCTTAGGGCTAGGCAGCAATTCCTACGAGCAGTACTTC
>.|TRBV5-1|.|TRBJ2-7
CASRGALLDEQYF
TGCGCCAGCAGGGGGGCTCTCCTAGACGAGCAGTACTTC
>.|TRBV5-8|TRBD1|TRBJ1-2
CASSRDRGRFNYGYTF
TGTGCCAGCAGCCGGGACAGGGGGCGATTTAACTATGGCTACACCTTC
>.|TRBV5-1|TRBD1|TRBJ1-5
CASSSTGGSQPQHF
TGCGCCAGCAGCTCGACAGGGGGCTCTCAGCCCCAGCATTTT
>few|TRBV7-7|.|TRBJ2-2
CASSLIQGNTGELFF
TGTGCCAGCAGCTTAATACAGGGGAACACCGGGGAGCTGTTTTTT
>.|TRBV7-9|.|TRBJ2-3
CASSLVRGTPDTQYF
TGTGCCAGCAGCTTAGTCAGGGGCACTCCGGATACGCAGTATTTT
>once|TRBV4-1|TRBD1|TRBJ1-3
CASSQGTGGLDTIYF
TGCGCCAGCAGCCAAGGGACAGGGGGCCTGGACACCATATATTTT
>.|TRBV6-5|TRBD1|TRBJ1-2
CASSIGTGPSGGYTF
TGTGCCAGCAGCATCGGGACAGGACCTTCTGGTGGCTACACCTTC
>few|TRBV11-2|TRBD1|TRBJ1-2
CASSSLRQGWFHGYTF
TGTGCCAGCAGCTCCTTAAGACAGGGTTGGTTTCATGGCTACACCTTC
>.|TRBV27|.|TRBJ2-7
CASSLGSGGGYEQYF
TGTGCCAGCAGTCTTGGATCGGGGGGCGGGTACGAGCAGTACTTC
>.|TRBV13|TRBD1|TRBJ1-6
CASSLEQGRRAYNSPLHF
TGTGCCAGCAGCTTAGAACAGGGGAGAAGGGCCTATAATTCACCCCTCCACTTT
>.|TRBV6-5|.|TRBJ1-1
CASSLVKNTEAFF
TGTGCCAGCAGTTTAGTGAAGAACACTGAAGCTTTCTTT
>.|TRBV28|.|TRBJ2-7
CASSSPGSYEQYF
TGTGCCAGCAGTTCCCCGGGCTCCTACGAGCAGTACTTC
>once|TRBV18|.|TRBJ1-4
CASSPRGNEKLFF
TGTGCCAGCTCACCAAGGGGAAACGAAAAACTGTTTTTT
>.|TRBV5-1|TRBD1|TRBJ1-2
CASSRDRKDGYTF
TGCGCCAGCAGTCGGGACAGGAAGGATGGCTACACCTTC
>.|TRBV7-7|.|TRBJ1-1
CASSTGPRTEAFF
TGTGCTAGCAGCACGGGTCCCCGTACTGAAGCTTTCTTT
>.|TRBV27|.|TRBJ1-2
CASSRGQAYGYTF
TGTGCCAGCAGCCGTGGACAAGCCTATGGCTACACCTTC
>once|TRBV28|TRBD1|TRBJ1-4
CASSPGQGGFVEKLFF
TGTGCCAGCAGTCCGGGACAGGGTGGATTTGTTGAAAAACTGTTTTTT
>.|TRBV7-2|.|TRBJ1-2
CASSLQNYGYTF
TGTGCCAGCAGCTTACAGAACTATGGCTACACCTTC
>.|TRBV9|.|TRBJ2-7
CASSVDAGASYEQYF
TGTGCCAGCAGCGTAGACGCGGGGGCCTCCTACGAGCAGTACTTC
>.|TRBV5-1|TRBD2|TRBJ2-4
CASSLVSGGAAAKNIQYF
TGCGCCAGCAGCTTGGTTAGCGGGGGGGCTGCAGCCAAAAACATTCAGTACTTC
>.|TRBV5-4|.|TRBJ1-2
CASSLWARHTSYGYTF
TGTGCCAGCAGCTTGTGGGCCCGGCACACCTCCTATGGCTACACCTTC
>once|TRBV6-1|.|TRBJ2-7
CASLSRGDPYEQYF
TGTGCCAGCTTGTCCCGCGGGGACCCTTACGAGCAGTACTTC
>.|TRBV6-5|TRBD1|TRBJ1-4
CASSPRGRRREKLFF
TGTGCCAGCAGTCCCAGGGGGCGAAGACGCGAAAAACTGTTTTTT
>.|TRBV19|.|TRBJ2-3
CASSVAHTDTQYF
TGTGCCAGTAGTGTGGCCCACACAGATACGCAGTATTTT